These 24 T cell receptor beta chains were all obtained from the same sample, sequenced in a study of blood T cells in healthy people across ages. It was with a sample-barcoded 5' primer and a J-beta primer mix that a second PCR of roughly 7 to 12 cycles was run. TCRdb ran MiXCR on the 5' RACE reads and lists one entry per CDR3 protein. The sample shows about 1.4 million distinct CDR3 sequences, around 55% of them seen only once. Sequencing input: blood. The receptors derive from a man aged 18 to 35 in good health.

The CDR3 region has the DNA TGTGCCAGCAGCCTGTTCGACTCGACGAAGAGCTCCTACGAGCAGTACTTC. Protein product: CASSLFDSTKSSYEQYF. The J gene is TRBJ2-5, the V gene TRBV3-1; D ambiguous. The end of the DNA fits TRBJ2-7 better, so the J call may be wrong. This CDR3 spans 17 amino acids. Germline V gene data show CDR1 as LGHDT and CDR2 as YNNKEL (reference sequence).

V usage is TRBV4-2 and J usage is TRBJ2-7, with TRBD1 as a possible D gene (6 bases). The CDR3 is 14 residues long. Germline values: CDR1 LGHNA, CDR2 YNFKEQ. V shed 3 bases and J shed 7 bases, with 16 bases lying between them. Here the CDR3 DNA reads TGTGCCAGCAGCCACCAGGGGACCGGCCGGGAGCAGTACTTC. Amino acids: CASSHQGTGREQYF.

This clonotype was seen more than once but under ten times. The chain is built from TRBV4-2 and TRBJ1-2; possible D gene TRBD1, 6 bases. There are 13 residues in the CDR3. V was trimmed by 6 bases and J by 2 bases, leaving 10 bases between them. The V gene's germline CDR1 is LGHNA and CDR2 YNFKEQ. The DNA of the CDR3 is TGTGCCAGCAGGCTGACAGGAAACTATGGCTACACCTTC. Translation gives CASRLTGNYGYTF.

The V gene is TRBV7-8, the J gene TRBJ1-2, with 9 bases aligning to TRBD1. Germline CDR1 SGHVS, CDR2 FQNEAQ. The CDR3 length is 17 residues. V was clipped by 4 bases and J by 8 bases; unmatched bases: 17. The CDR3 loop is CASSSRTGATKSRGYTF. In DNA form, the CDR3 reads TGTGCCAGCAGCTCTCGGACAGGGGCCACCAAGTCTAGGGGCTACACCTTC.

This clonotype was found a few times. The gene calls are TRBV5-5 and TRBJ1-5, with D perhaps matching TRBD1 (5 bases). The V and J ends lost 4 bases and 2 bases respectively, with 13 bases between them. The CDR3 sequence is 15 residues long. The germline gives CDR1 SGHKS, CDR2 YYEKEE (reference sequence). Written as DNA, the CDR3 is TGTGCCAGCAGCCGGGTGGGGGACGGCAATCAGCCCCAGCATTTT. Residues: CASSRVGDGNQPQHF.

The CDR3 DNA is TGTGCCTGGAGTGTTACGGTCAGGGGGTACGAGCAGTACTTC. Encoded protein: CAWSVTVRGYEQYF. The J gene is TRBJ2-5, the V gene TRBV30; 7 nucleotides agree with TRBD1. The DNA end favors TRBJ2-7, so the J call may be wrong. This CDR3 has 14 amino acids. CDR1 is GTSNPN and CDR2 is SVGIG in the germline V gene (reference sequence).

CDR3 residues: CASSQGGGLNGYTF. The CDR3 DNA is TGCGCCAGCAGCCAGGGTGGAGGGTTGAATGGCTACACCTTC. The chain uses TRBV5-1 and TRBJ1-2; tentative D call: TRBD1 (5 bases). This CDR3 spans 14 amino acids. Per germline, CDR1 SGHRS and CDR2 YFSETQ. V lost 4 bases and J 6 bases, leaving 16 bases between the germline ends.

The genes are TRBV10-3 and TRBJ2-1, with 10 bases lining up with TRBD2. This CDR3 is 15 amino acids long. The germline CDR1 and CDR2 sequences are ENHRY and SYGVKD. The ends lost 6 bases at V and 11 bases at J; junction bases unmatched: 13. DNA for the CDR3: TGTGCCATCAGCCCAAGTAGCGGGAGGTCTCTTCAGCAGTTCTTC. Translating it yields CAISPSSGRSLQQFF.

The J gene is TRBJ2-3, the V gene TRBV20-1; the match to TRBD2 covers 9 bases. The CDR3 loop spans 16 amino acids. Germline loops: CDR1 DFQATT, CDR2 SNEGSKA (reference sequence). With V trimmed by 3 bases and J by 2 bases, 9 bases remained unmatched. CDR3 sequence: CSASGLAGLNTDTQYF. The DNA for the CDR3 is TGCAGTGCTAGTGGGCTAGCGGGACTAAACACAGATACGCAGTATTTT.

This clonotype was detected only once. The chain employs TRBV4-1 and TRBJ2-2; tentatively, D is TRBD1 (6 bases). This CDR3 region has 15 residues. Trimming removed 4 bases at V and 3 bases at J, with 12 bases between. The germline gives CDR1 MGHRA, CDR2 YSYEKL. The DNA for the CDR3 is TGCGCCAGCAGCCCCCAGGGGACGGACACCGGGGAGCTGTTTTTT. Its protein product is CASSPQGTDTGELFF.

This clonotype appeared once. The chain combines TRBV6-6 with TRBJ1-5; 7 nucleotides line up with TRBD1. The CDR3 extends over 16 amino acids. V lost 5 bases, J lost 8 bases, and 15 bases stayed unmatched. Germline CDR1 and CDR2: MNHNY and SVGAGI (reference sequence). This chain's CDR3 is CASSPQTARGPEPQHF. The CDR3 nucleotides are TGTGCCAGCAGTCCACAGACGGCAAGGGGGCCAGAGCCCCAGCATTTT.

This sequence joins TRBV12-3 or TRBV12-4 and TRBJ2-1; 10 bases are shared with TRBD2. After removal of 7 bases from V and 7 bases from J, the junction contained 10 bases not matched to a gene. The CDR3 loop spans 15 amino acids. The CDR3 DNA follows: TGTGCCAGCACCCCCCGGGGTAGCGGGAGGAATGAGCAGTTCTTC. Protein: CASTPRGSGRNEQFF.

The table lists this clonotype with a count of one. The V and J genes are TRBV6-5 and TRBJ1-2; D remains ambiguous. V dropped 6 bases and J dropped 4 bases, with 15 bases sitting between them. Germline V gives CDR1 MNHEY, CDR2 SVGAGI. The length of the CDR3 is 14 residues. The CDR3 spells CASSRTGLTYGYTF. CDR3 DNA: TGTGCCAGCAGCCGAACCGGGCTTACCTATGGCTACACCTTC.

V usage is TRBV7-2 and J usage is TRBJ2-3; TRBD1 aligns across 9 bases. With V trimmed by 5 bases and J by 7 bases, 7 bases remained unmatched. The CDR3 covers 14 residues. Germline CDR1 SGHTA, CDR2 FQGNSA. The CDR3 spells CASSTGQGGYTQYF. Here the CDR3 DNA reads TGTGCCAGCAGCACGGGACAGGGTGGATATACGCAGTATTTT.

This clonotype is a singleton in its sample. The gene calls are TRBV4-1 and TRBJ1-5, with D uncertain. The V gene lost 4 bases and the J gene lost 3 bases, with 7 bases spanning the gap. This CDR3 spans 13 amino acids. Per the germline V gene, CDR1 is MGHRA and CDR2 is YSYEKL. The CDR3 coding sequence is TGCGCCAGCAGCCCCCTTATCAATCAGCCCCAGCATTTT. This sequence encodes CASSPLINQPQHF.

This rearrangement joins TRBV27 to TRBJ2-1; TRBD2 matches at 8 bases. CDR3 length: 16 residues. The germline CDR1 and CDR2 sequences are MNHEY and SMNVEV (reference sequence). V shed 6 bases and J 1 base; nucleotides not matched to a gene: 8. The CDR3 here is CASRSSGGHSYNEQFF. CDR3 nucleotide sequence: TGTGCCAGCAGATCATCGGGAGGGCATTCCTACAATGAGCAGTTCTTC.

The chain couples TRBV11-2 to TRBJ2-7, with 10 nucleotides matching TRBD1. V lost 1 base and J lost 6; bases outside the gene matches: 6. Germline V gives CDR1 SGHAT, CDR2 FQNNGV. This CDR3 is built from 15 residues. The CDR3 sequence: CASSLAGTGVSEQYF. The DNA for the CDR3 is TGTGCCAGCAGCTTAGCCGGGACAGGGGTGAGCGAGCAGTACTTC.

The chain couples TRBV18 to TRBJ2-1; no definite D call. The CDR3 loop spans 16 amino acids. Germline assignment: CDR1 KGHSH and CDR2 LQKENI. V dropped 2 bases and J dropped 2 bases, with 13 bases sitting between them. The CDR3 loop is CASSPTDTNTYNEQFF. CDR3 sequence (DNA): TGTGCCAGCTCACCAACTGACACCAATACCTACAATGAGCAGTTCTTC. Based on the CDR3 plus reference TRBV18 and TRBJ2-1, the full variable domain is NAGVMQNPRHLVRRRGQEARLRCSPMKGHSHVYWYRQLPEEGLKFMVYLQKENIIDESGMPKERFSAEFPKEGPSILRIQQVVRGDSAAYFCASSPTDTNTYNEQFFGPGTRLTVL.

The chain is built from TRBV4-2 and TRBJ2-1; no firm D call. The CDR3 sequence is 13 residues long. The V end was cut by 4 bases, the J end by 8 bases, with 12 bases between. Germline V lookup: CDR1 LGHNA, CDR2 YNFKEQ. The CDR3 bases are TGTGCCAGCAGCCGAACGGTAGCCCATGAGCAGTTCTTC. It codes for CASSRTVAHEQFF.

The sample holds one count of this clonotype. Germline and junction disagree at one end, which may indicate a read error. The V call is TRBV7-8, the J call TRBJ2-6; 8 bases fit TRBD1. Germline CDR1 reads SGHVS; CDR2 reads FQNEAQ. The CDR3 sequence is 21 residues long. CDR3 in DNA: TGTGCCAGCAGCCTAGGGGGACAGGCGACTTACCCCTACTCTGGGGCCAACGGCCTGACTTTC. It is translated as CASSLGGQATYPYSGANGLTF.

In its sample, this clonotype was seen once. The chain uses TRBV29-1 and TRBJ2-1; 7 nucleotides agree with TRBD2. The CDR3 loop spans 17 amino acids. From germline, CDR1 is SQVTM and CDR2 ANQGSEA. The V segment lost 0 bases and the J segment 0 bases; nucleotides outside the gene matches: 8. CDR3 DNA: TGCAGCGTTGAAGAGGCTTCGGGCGGGAGCTCCTACAATGAGCAGTTCTTC. This translates into CSVEEASGGSSYNEQFF.

This chain connects TRBV10-3 to TRBJ1-1; no clear D. This CDR3 has 13 amino acids. Germline values: CDR1 ENHRY, CDR2 SYGVKD. The V and J ends lost 6 bases and 1 base respectively, with 9 bases between them. Here the CDR3 reads CAISLNGNTEAFF. The CDR3 bases are TGTGCCATCAGCCTGAACGGGAACACTGAAGCTTTCTTT.

The rearrangement joins TRBV20-1 to TRBJ2-7; TRBD2 might be the D (5 bases). Trimming shortened V by 6 bases and J by 4 bases, and 10 bases separated the two germline ends. Germline V lookup: CDR1 DFQATT, CDR2 SNEGSKA (reference sequence). The CDR3 has 11 amino acids. In DNA, the CDR3 is TGCAGTGCGGACTCCGGGTACGAGCAGTACTTC. It codes for CSADSGYEQYF.

This chain connects TRBV28 to TRBJ2-1; D might be TRBD1 or TRBD2, each matching 6 bases. Trimming removed 5 bases from V and 6 bases from J, with 17 bases in between. Germline CDR1 is MDHEN and CDR2 is SYDVKM. The CDR3 is 15 amino acids. CDR3 sequence (DNA): TGTGCCAGCAGTCCAAGGGGGACTGTCTGCAATGAGCAGTTCTTC. This translates into CASSPRGTVCNEQFF.